This is a list of T cell receptor beta chains from one sample in a study of CD8 T cells in Susac syndrome. MiXCR was run by TCRdb on the immunoSEQ multiplex PCR reads, yielding one entry per CDR3 protein. The sample carries about 300,000 distinct CDR3 sequences, about 91% recorded once. Sequencing input: CD8+ T cells from PBMCs. The receptor source for this set is a human donor with multiple sclerosis. Each CDR3 is given with its conserved first and last residue. Each record gives: D gene, clone size, V gene, J gene, CDR3 DNA, CDR3 protein. The D gene is left open where the match is weak. The size field is filled for only some rows; it gives once, few, many or a size class.

.,.,TRBV5-1,TRBJ2-2,TGCGCCAGCAGCCCACGACTAGACTCCTCCACCGGGGAGCTGTTTTTT,CASSPRLDSSTGELFF
.,.,TRBV29-1,TRBJ2-4,TGCAGCGTTGAAGAGGGATTTCAGTACTTC,CSVEEGFQYF
.,once,TRBV11-2,TRBJ2-7,TGTGCCAGCAGCCACGGACGGACCTACGAGCAGTACTTC,CASSHGRTYEQYF
.,.,TRBV4-3,TRBJ2-7,TGCGCCAGCAGCCAAGAACCGGGACTCTACGAGCAGTACTTC,CASSQEPGLYEQYF
.,.,TRBV10-1,TRBJ2-2,TGCGCCAGCAGTGATCCGGGACAAGCGAACACCGGGGAGCTGTTTTTT,CASSDPGQANTGELFF
TRBD2,.,TRBV6-5,TRBJ2-3,TGTGCCAGCAGTTACCGGGGACTAGCGGCTAGCACAGATACGCAGTATTTT,CASSYRGLAASTDTQYF
.,.,TRBV7-9,TRBJ2-5,TGTGCCAGCAGCGCCCCTCTAGCCCCAGAGACCCAGTACTTC,CASSAPLAPETQYF
TRBD2,.,TRBV9,TRBJ2-3,TGTGCCAGCAGCGTAGTCGAGCGGGAGGGGACAGATACGCAGTATTTT,CASSVVEREGTDTQYF
TRBD2,.,TRBV20-1,TRBJ2-2,TGCAATGCTTTGAGCGGGAGGGCCGTCGGGGAGCTGTTTTTT,CNALSGRAVGELFF
.,few,TRBV6-1,TRBJ2-5,TGTGCCAGCAGTGGCCGGGACAAGAGTCAAGAGACCCAGTACTTC,CASSGRDKSQETQYF
.,.,TRBV29-1,TRBJ1-4,TGCGCGTCCGGGACACCCATGAGCGAAAAACTGTTTTTT,CASGTPMSEKLFF
.,once,TRBV6-5,TRBJ1-3,TGTGCCAGCAAGGTTCGGAGGGGCTCTGGAAACACCATATATTTT,CASKVRRGSGNTIYF
TRBD1,.,TRBV15,TRBJ2-5,TGTGCCACCAGCAGAGACGACAGGGCTTGGGAACAAGAGACCCAGTACTTC,CATSRDDRAWEQETQYF
TRBD1,.,TRBV12-5,TRBJ2-3,TGTGCTAGTGGTTCGATCCCGGGACAGGGTACAGATACGCAGTATTTT,CASGSIPGQGTDTQYF
.,.,TRBV9,TRBJ2-1,TGTGCCAGCAGCGTAAGGGAGGAGCAGTTCTTC,CASSVREEQFF
.,.,TRBV19,TRBJ1-1,TGTGCCACCCGCCTGGGGAACACTGAAGCTTTCTTT,CATRLGNTEAFF
TRBD1,.,TRBV10-3,TRBJ2-1,TGTGCCATCAGTGAAAACCGGGACAGGGGATACAATGAGCAGTTCTTC,CAISENRDRGYNEQFF
.,.,TRBV4-1,TRBJ1-1,TGCGCCAGCAGCCAAGTGTTGGGGGAGGGAACTGAAGCTTTCTTT,CASSQVLGEGTEAFF
.,.,TRBV30,TRBJ2-7,TGTGCCTGGAGCTGGACAACTTACGAGCAGTACTTC,CAWSWTTYEQYF
TRBD2,.,TRBV6-5,TRBJ2-7,TGTGCCAGCAGTTACTCGGTCCCGGGAGGGCCCTACGAGCAGTACTTC,CASSYSVPGGPYEQYF
TRBD2,.,TRBV6-1,TRBJ2-1,TGTGCCAGCAGCACCCCGACGGGCGGGAGGGCCTACAATGAGCAGTTCTTC,CASSTPTGGRAYNEQFF
.,.,TRBV20-1,TRBJ2-2,TGCAGTGCTAGAGATGGCACCGGGGAGCTTTTTTTT,CSARDGTGELFF
.,few,TRBV28,TRBJ2-5,TGTGCCAGCAGTGACCGGGTGCAAGAGACCCAGTACTTC,CASSDRVQETQYF
.,.,TRBV27,TRBJ1-5,TGTGCCAGCAGTCCTGGCTTGGGCAATCAGCCCCAGCATTTT,CASSPGLGNQPQHF
TRBD1,.,TRBV3-1,TRBJ1-2,TGTGCCAGCAGCCAAGATAGAGTGGACAGGGTGTGGAATGGCTACACCTTC,CASSQDRVDRVWNGYTF
.,few,TRBV28,TRBJ2-5,TGTGCCAGCCGAGCGACATCACAACAAGAGACCCAGTACTTC,CASRATSQQETQYF
TRBD2,.,TRBV7-9,TRBJ2-7,TGTGCCAGCGGTGGGATAGCGGGGGTCCCGGACGAGCAGTACTTC,CASGGIAGVPDEQYF